This T cell receptor (beta chain) came from a study of Ad26.COV2.S vaccination and SARS-CoV-2 variants. Study overall: The donor participated in the COV1001 trial, in its Ad26.COV2.S arm.

The sample's treatment: 15 to 20 received Ad26.COV2.S at low or high dose, single or two shots; several received placebo; per-sample allocation not given. Specimen acquisition occurred on day 63 following the initial vaccine or placebo injection. Donor was an adult aged 18-55 years in Boston. Only in-frame clones appear in the TCRdb table, and some are missing; sequencing was by immunoSEQ multiplex PCR. The profile shows a few hundred thousand clones, roughly 91% of them singletons. This clone has just a few counts. Its target is not known. Overall study findings and caveats: Vaccine and placebo groups showed comparable non-spike TCR breadth.

Germline V gene data show CDR1 as KGHSH and CDR2 as LQKENI. This CDR3 is built from 15 residues. Trimming at V came to 0 bases and at J to 7 bases, leaving 3 bases not matched to a gene. The sample was peripheral blood, taken in a trial of Ad26.COV2.S vaccine versus placebo. This receptor was identified in a person aged 18 to 59 who received the Ad26.COV2.S COVID-19 vaccine or a placebo. J is TRBJ1-6 and V is TRBV18; 7 bases are shared with TRBD1. The CDR3 spells CASSPPGGQNSPLHF. In DNA form, the CDR3 reads TGTGCCAGCTCACCACCGGGGGGACAGAATTCACCCCTCCACTTT.